In its sample, the clone carrying this TCR beta chain was seen many times. V dropped 6 bases and J dropped 6; count of bases not matched to a gene: 6. The CDR3 spans 14 residues. The germline V gene has CDR1 SGHTA and CDR2 FQGNSA. One entry per CDR3 protein results from TCRdb running MiXCR on the RT-PCR reads. The repertoire consists of about 680,000 distinct CDR3 sequences, with 13% to 15% occurring once and the leading ten covering 3.6%. This sequence originates from a female donor in good health, serving as a healthy control. Sequenced sample: memory CD4+ T cells from blood. The chain recombines TRBV7-2 with TRBJ2-1; 9 positions match TRBD1. CDR3 protein: CASSRDRVGNEQFF. The DNA for the CDR3 is TGTGCCAGCAGTAGGGACAGGGTAGGCAATGAGCAGTTCTTC. Full variable domain (outside the CDR3, taken from reference TRBV7-2 and TRBJ2-1): GAGVSQSPSNKVTEKGKDVELRCDPISGHTALYWYRQSLGQGLEFLIYFQGNSAPDKSGLPSDRFSAERTGGSVSTLTIQRTQQEDSAVYLCASSRDRVGNEQFFGPGTRLTVL.